A selection of T cell receptor beta chains follows, all from one sample in a study of monozygotic twins with inflammatory bowel disease. TCRdb reprocessed the 5' RACE reads, keeping one entry per CDR3 protein, no DNA. In all, the sample yields 160,000 or so distinct CDR3 sequences. Sequencing was carried out using blood. Source of these receptors: a human donor with ulcerative colitis or Crohn's disease, or a healthy co-twin of an affected twin (not recorded which). The CDR3 runs from the conserved cysteine through the conserved F or W. The order of the fields is V gene, J gene, CDR3 protein.

V: TRBV5-1
J: TRBJ1-6
CDR3: CASSPTGGIGSPLHF

V: TRBV20-1
J: TRBJ1-5
CDR3: CSASINRNQPQHF

V: TRBV9
J: TRBJ1-3
CDR3: CASSAYQGVSGNTIYF

V: TRBV7-7
J: TRBJ2-2
CDR3: CASSPWDIREGRGELFF

V: TRBV19
J: TRBJ1-1
CDR3: CASSARGETEAFF

V: TRBV7-2
J: TRBJ2-3
CDR3: CASSSRTSGRTDTQYF

V: TRBV18
J: TRBJ1-4
CDR3: CASSRGYNEKLFF

V: TRBV7-9
J: TRBJ2-7
CDR3: CASSLSLKAYEQYF

V: TRBV29-1
J: TRBJ2-1
CDR3: CSVTVYNEQFF

V: TRBV3-1
J: TRBJ2-7
CDR3: CASRPGQGDHEQYF

V: TRBV5-4
J: TRBJ2-2
CDR3: CASRLWTSGEAGELFF

V: TRBV20-1
J: TRBJ1-2
CDR3: CSARLGQKTNGYTF

V: TRBV20-1
J: TRBJ1-1
CDR3: CSARVFEGQGFRTEAFF

V: TRBV29-1
J: TRBJ2-2
CDR3: CSVDRTTGELFF

V: TRBV7-2
J: TRBJ2-3
CDR3: CASSLRGRPDTQYF

V: TRBV20-1
J: TRBJ2-1
CDR3: CSARDFGNEQFF

V: TRBV20-1
J: TRBJ2-1
CDR3: CSARVPLAVLYNEQFF

V: TRBV4-2
J: TRBJ2-5
CDR3: CASSPPSTAPQYF

V: TRBV5-6
J: TRBJ2-1
CDR3: CASSRGLAGVNEQFF

V: TRBV6-1
J: TRBJ1-5
CDR3: CATRDRALYSNQPQHF

V: TRBV7-2
J: TRBJ2-2
CDR3: CASSWDRGAGGELFF

V: TRBV12-3/TRBV12-4
J: TRBJ1-1
CDR3: CASREQGAGAEAFF